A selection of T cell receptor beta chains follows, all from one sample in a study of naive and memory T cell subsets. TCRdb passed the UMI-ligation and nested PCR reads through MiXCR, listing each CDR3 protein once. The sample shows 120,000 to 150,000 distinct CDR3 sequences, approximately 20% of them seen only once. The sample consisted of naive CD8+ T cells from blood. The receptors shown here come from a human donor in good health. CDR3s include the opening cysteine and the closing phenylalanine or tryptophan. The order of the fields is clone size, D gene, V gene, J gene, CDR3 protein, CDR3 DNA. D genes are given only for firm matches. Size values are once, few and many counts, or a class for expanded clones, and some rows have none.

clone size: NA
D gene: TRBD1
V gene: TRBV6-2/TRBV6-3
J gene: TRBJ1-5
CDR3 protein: CASSYRQGGQPQHF
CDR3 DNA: TGTGCCAGCAGTTACCGACAGGGTGGTCAGCCCCAGCATTTT

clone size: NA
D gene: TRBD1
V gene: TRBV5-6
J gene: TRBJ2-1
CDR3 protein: CASSEGTGPYNEQFF
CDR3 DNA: TGTGCCAGCAGCGAGGGGACAGGACCATACAATGAGCAGTTCTTC

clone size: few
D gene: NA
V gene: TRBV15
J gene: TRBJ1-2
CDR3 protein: CATSRDRGDYGYTF
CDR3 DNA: TGTGCCACCAGCAGAGATAGGGGAGACTATGGCTACACCTTC

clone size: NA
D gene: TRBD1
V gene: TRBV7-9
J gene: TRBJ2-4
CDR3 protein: CASSSDRAKNIQYF
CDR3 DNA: TGTGCCAGCAGCTCGGACAGGGCCAAAAACATTCAGTACTTC

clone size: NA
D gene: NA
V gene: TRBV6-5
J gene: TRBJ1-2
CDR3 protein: CASSDGSYGYTF
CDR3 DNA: TGTGCCAGCAGCGACGGGTCGTATGGCTACACCTTC

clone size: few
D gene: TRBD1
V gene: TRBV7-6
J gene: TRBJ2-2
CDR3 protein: CASSSWTGGTTGELFF
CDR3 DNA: TGTGCCAGCAGCTCCTGGACAGGGGGTACCACCGGGGAGCTGTTTTTT

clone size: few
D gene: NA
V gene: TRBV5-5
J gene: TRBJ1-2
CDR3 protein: CASSTPFDYNYGYTF
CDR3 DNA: TGTGCCAGCAGCACACCTTTCGATTACAACTATGGCTACACCTTC

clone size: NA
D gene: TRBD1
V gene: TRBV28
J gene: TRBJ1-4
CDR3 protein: CASSGHRGQANEKLFF
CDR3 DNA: TGTGCCAGCAGTGGACACAGGGGGCAGGCTAATGAAAAACTGTTTTTT

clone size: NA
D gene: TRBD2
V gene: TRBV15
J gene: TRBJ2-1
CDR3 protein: CATHSGRVHGEQFF
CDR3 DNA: TGTGCCACCCATAGCGGGAGGGTCCATGGTGAGCAGTTCTTC

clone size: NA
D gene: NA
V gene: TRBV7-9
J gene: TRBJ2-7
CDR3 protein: CASSLEQLEFYEQYF
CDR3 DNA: TGTGCCAGCAGCTTAGAACAGCTTGAATTCTACGAGCAGTACTTC

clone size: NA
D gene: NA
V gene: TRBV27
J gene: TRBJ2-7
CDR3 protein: CASSFRPVSYEQYF
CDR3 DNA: TGTGCCAGCTCTTTTCGACCGGTCTCCTACGAGCAGTACTTC

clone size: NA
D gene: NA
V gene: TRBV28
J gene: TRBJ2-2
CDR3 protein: CASTRLGGTGELFF
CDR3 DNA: TGTGCCAGCACTAGACTGGGGGGCACCGGGGAGCTGTTTTTT

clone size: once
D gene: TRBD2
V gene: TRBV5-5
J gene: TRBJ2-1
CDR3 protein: CASTQLAGGPYNEQFF
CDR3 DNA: TGTGCCAGCACCCAACTAGCGGGAGGGCCGTACAATGAGCAGTTCTTC

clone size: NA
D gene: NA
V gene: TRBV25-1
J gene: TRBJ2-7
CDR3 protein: CASSESYGNIADEQYF
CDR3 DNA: TGTGCCAGCAGTGAATCATACGGGAATATTGCGGACGAGCAGTACTTC

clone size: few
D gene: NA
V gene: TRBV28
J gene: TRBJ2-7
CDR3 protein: CASSSDGTRIYEQYF
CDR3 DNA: TGTGCCAGCAGTTCTGACGGGACTCGGATTTACGAGCAGTACTTC

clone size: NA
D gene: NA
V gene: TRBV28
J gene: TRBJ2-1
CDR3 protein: CASQGVAVDEQFF
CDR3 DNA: TGTGCCAGCCAGGGGGTAGCGGTCGATGAGCAGTTCTTC

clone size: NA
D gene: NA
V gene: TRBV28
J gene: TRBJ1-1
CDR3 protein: CASSFWGVPETEAFF
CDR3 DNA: TGTGCCAGCAGTTTCTGGGGTGTCCCGGAGACTGAAGCTTTCTTT

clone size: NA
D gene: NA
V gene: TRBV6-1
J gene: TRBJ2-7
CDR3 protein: CASSDGHRSEQYF
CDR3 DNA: TGTGCCAGCAGTGACGGGCATAGGAGCGAGCAGTACTTC

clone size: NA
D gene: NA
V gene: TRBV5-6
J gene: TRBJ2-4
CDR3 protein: CASSGGGLAKNIQYF
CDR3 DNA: TGTGCCAGCAGCGGGGGGGGGCTAGCCAAAAACATTCAGTACTTC

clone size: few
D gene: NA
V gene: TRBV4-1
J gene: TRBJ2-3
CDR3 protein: CASKPRDVSTDTQYF
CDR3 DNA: TGCGCCAGTAAACCCCGGGACGTAAGCACAGATACGCAGTATTTT

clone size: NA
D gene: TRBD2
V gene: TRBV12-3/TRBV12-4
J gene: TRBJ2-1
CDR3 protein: CASTLTSGSQIGNEQFF
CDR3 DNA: TGTGCCAGCACCTTGACTAGCGGGAGTCAGATTGGAAATGAGCAGTTCTTC

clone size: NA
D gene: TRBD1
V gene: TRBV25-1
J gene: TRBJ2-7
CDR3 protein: CASSSRTGGLYEQYF
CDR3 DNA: TGTGCCAGCAGTTCCCGGACAGGGGGCCTCTACGAGCAGTACTTC

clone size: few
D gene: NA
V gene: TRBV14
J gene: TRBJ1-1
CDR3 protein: CASSPQAGPEAFF
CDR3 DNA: TGTGCCAGCAGCCCCCAGGCAGGGCCGGAAGCTTTCTTT

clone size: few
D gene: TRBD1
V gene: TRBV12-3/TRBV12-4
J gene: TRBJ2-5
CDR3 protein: CASSFFETGGQETQYF
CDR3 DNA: TGTGCCAGCAGTTTCTTTGAGACAGGGGGTCAAGAGACCCAGTACTTC

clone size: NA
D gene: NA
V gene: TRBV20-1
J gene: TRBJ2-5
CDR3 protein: CSAREQREETQYF
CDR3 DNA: TGCAGTGCTAGAGAACAGCGGGAAGAGACCCAGTACTTC

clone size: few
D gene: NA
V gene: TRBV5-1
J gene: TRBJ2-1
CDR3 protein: CASSSWGGEDEQFF
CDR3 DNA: TGCGCCAGCAGCTCCTGGGGAGGAGAGGATGAGCAGTTCTTC

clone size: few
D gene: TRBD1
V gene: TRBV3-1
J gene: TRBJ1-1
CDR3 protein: CASRTTGDRGVGAFF
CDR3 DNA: TGTGCCAGCAGAACCACCGGGGACAGGGGTGTGGGTGCTTTCTTT

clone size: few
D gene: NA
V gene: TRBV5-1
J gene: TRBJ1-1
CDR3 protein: CASRDGWNTEAFF
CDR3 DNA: TGCGCCAGCAGGGACGGATGGAACACTGAAGCTTTCTTT

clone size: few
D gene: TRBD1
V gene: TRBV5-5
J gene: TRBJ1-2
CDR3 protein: CASKSTGGYGYTF
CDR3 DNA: TGTGCCAGCAAATCGACAGGGGGATATGGCTACACCTTC